A selection of T cell receptor beta chains follows, all from one sample in a study of blood T cell repertoires in COVID-19. The table came from immunoSEQ multiplex PCR; TCRdb's copy has only in-frame clones and leaves some out. Of fewer than 15,000 clones listed, 70% to 90% were seen once; the top ten hold roughly 2.6%. Sequenced input: peripheral blood. These receptors all stem from a human donor in a cohort sampled during active COVID-19. Each CDR3 is given with its conserved first and last residue. The D gene is left open where the match is weak. Not all rows give a size; the values are once, few, many and, for expanded clones, a class.

length: 19; size: once; V: TRBV19; D: TRBD1; J: TRBJ2-3; CDR3: CASSTQGTGGGPSTDTQYF; DNA: TGTGCCAGTAGTACCCAGGGGACAGGGGGAGGCCCTAGCACAGATACGCAGTATTTT
length: 16; size: -; V: TRBV10-3; D: TRBD1; J: TRBJ1-3; CDR3: CAISDNRGASGNTIYF; DNA: TGTGCCATCAGCGACAACAGGGGAGCCTCTGGAAACACCATATATTTT
length: 15; size: -; V: TRBV6-6; D: TRBD1; J: TRBJ2-3; CDR3: CASSLARGPGDTQYF; DNA: TGTGCCAGCAGTTTAGCTAGGGGGCCGGGAGATACGCAGTATTTT
length: 15; size: -; V: TRBV7-9; D: TRBD1; J: TRBJ1-1; CDR3: CASSMGQGAGTEAFF; DNA: TGTGCCAGCAGCATGGGACAGGGGGCAGGAACTGAAGCTTTCTTT
length: 14; size: -; V: TRBV5-4; D: -; J: TRBJ2-2; CDR3: CASSLTRLGGELFF; DNA: TGTGCCAGCAGCTTGACCAGACTTGGCGGGGAGCTGTTTTTT
length: 16; size: -; V: TRBV19; D: TRBD2; J: TRBJ2-7; CDR3: CASSVETSWGSYEQYF; DNA: TGTGCCAGTAGTGTCGAGACTAGCTGGGGCTCCTACGAGCAGTACTTC
length: 15; size: -; V: TRBV19; D: -; J: TRBJ2-1; CDR3: CASRVTVSSYNEQFF; DNA: TGTGCCAGTAGGGTGACAGTGTCAAGTTACAATGAGCAGTTCTTC
length: 15; size: -; V: TRBV5-1; D: -; J: TRBJ2-5; CDR3: CASSFDRFNQETQYF; DNA: TGCGCCAGCAGCTTCGACAGGTTTAACCAAGAGACCCAGTACTTC
length: 19; size: -; V: TRBV28; D: -; J: TRBJ1-5; CDR3: CASSLELLGGGGSNQPQHF; DNA: TGTGCCAGCAGTTTAGAACTATTAGGAGGCGGGGGGAGCAATCAGCCCCAGCATTTT
length: 13; size: -; V: TRBV27; D: -; J: TRBJ2-7; CDR3: CASSYRADYEQYF; DNA: TGTGCCAGCAGTTACAGGGCGGACTACGAGCAGTACTTC
length: 16; size: -; V: TRBV24-1; D: -; J: TRBJ2-3; CDR3: CATSDLNREGTDTQYF; DNA: TGTGCCACCAGTGATTTGAACAGGGAAGGCACAGATACGCAGTATTTT
length: 14; size: -; V: TRBV27; D: -; J: TRBJ1-5; CDR3: CASSLLAENQPQHF; DNA: TGTGCCAGCAGTTTATTGGCAGAAAATCAGCCCCAGCATTTT
length: 13; size: -; V: TRBV10-2; D: -; J: TRBJ2-5; CDR3: CATKERDQETQYF; DNA: TGCGCCACCAAGGAGAGAGATCAAGAGACCCAGTACTTC
length: 10; size: -; V: TRBV20-1; D: -; J: TRBJ2-1; CDR3: CSARGDEQFF; DNA: TGCAGTGCTAGAGGCGATGAGCAGTTCTTC